The 11 T cell receptor beta chains given below trace back to one sample, sequenced in a study of blood T cell repertoires in COVID-19. Clones were read by immunoSEQ multiplex PCR, and TCRdb kept only the in-frame ones, dropping some. The table shows roughly 160,000 clones, with around 87% occurring only once. The sample consisted of peripheral blood. Source of these receptors: a man in his sixties with COVID-19, enrolled during active disease.

As for this clone: A junction end diverges from the germline sequence, so it may reflect a read error. The chain combines TRBV11-2 with TRBJ1-4; D remains unclear. Germline V CDR1 and CDR2: SGHAT, FQNNGV. This CDR3 is built from 16 residues. CDR3 loop: CASSLEGSGDDEKLFF. The CDR3 DNA reads as TGTGCCAGCAGCCTAGAAGGGAGTGGGGATGATGAAAAACTGTTTTTT. The whole variable domain, remainder taken from reference TRBV11-2 and TRBJ1-4, is EAGVAQSPRYKIIEKRQSVAFWCNPISGHATLYWYQQILGQGPKLLIQFQNNGVVDDSQLPKDRFSAERLKGVDSTLKIQPAKLEDSAVYLCASSLEGSGDDEKLFFGSGTQLSVL.

The rearrangement uses TRBV9 and TRBJ2-3; 12 nucleotides agree with TRBD2. Germline V gene data show CDR1 as SGDLS and CDR2 as YYNGEE. V lost 4 bases, J lost 7 bases, and 7 bases stayed unmatched. CDR3 size: 15 residues. For the CDR3, the DNA is TGTGCCAGCAGCTCCTCGGGACTAGCGGGTTATACGCAGTATTTT. It codes for CASSSSGLAGYTQYF.

This chain links TRBV9 with TRBJ1-1; possibly TRBD1 for D (5 bases). The V end was cut by 4 bases, the J end by 8 bases, with 9 bases between. The CDR3 has 11 residues. The germline CDR1 and CDR2 sequences are SGDLS and YYNGEE. CDR3 in DNA: TGTGCCAGCAGCCCCGGGGGGGAAGCTTTCTTT. Its protein product is CASSPGGEAFF.

The rearrangement uses TRBV29-1 and TRBJ1-2, with D possibly TRBD1 on 5 matching bases. V was trimmed by 3 bases and J by 8 bases, leaving 13 bases between them. CDR1 is SQVTM and CDR2 is ANQGSEA in the germline V gene. The CDR3 covers 12 residues. The CDR3 sequence is CSVESDDRGYTF. CDR3 DNA: TGCAGCGTTGAGTCGGACGACAGAGGCTACACCTTC.

This rearrangement joins TRBV7-9 to TRBJ1-1; no firm D call. The CDR3 has 13 residues. Germline loops: CDR1 SEHNR, CDR2 FQNEAQ (reference sequence). V dropped 1 base and J dropped 5 bases, with 8 bases sitting between them. The CDR3 DNA reads TGTGCCAGCAGCTTAGAAGAGAGGACTGAAGCTTTCTTT. This translates into CASSLEERTEAFF.

This chain's CDR3 is CASSRQTRGTEAFF. CDR3 coding DNA: TGTGCCAGCAGCCGACAGACTAGGGGCACTGAAGCTTTCTTT. This chain links TRBV7-9 with TRBJ1-1, with a weak D call TRBD1 (5 bases). The CDR3 sequence is 14 residues long. V dropped 5 bases and J dropped 4 bases, with 14 bases sitting between them. Germline V gene sequence: CDR1 SEHNR, CDR2 FQNEAQ (reference sequence).

About this clone: The identical CDR3 is also encoded by other nucleotide sequences in the sample. The CDR3 nucleotides read TGTGCCAGTAGATTACAGGGAACTGGAAACACCATATATTTT. It yields the protein CASRLQGTGNTIYF. The V and J genes are TRBV19 and TRBJ1-3, with a possible D match to TRBD1 (6 bases). CDR1 and CDR2 (germline): LNHDA, SQIVND (reference sequence). The CDR3 is made up of 14 amino acids. Trimming left V 6 bases short and J 2 bases short, with 11 bases between.

The chain uses TRBV7-9 and TRBJ1-2; a weak D match, TRBD1 (5 bases). From germline, CDR1 is SEHNR and CDR2 FQNEAQ (reference sequence). V lost 5 bases, J lost 7 bases, and 17 bases lay in between. The CDR3 is 14 residues long. The CDR3 here is CASSPDQGPFGYTF. The CDR3 nucleotides read TGTGCCAGCAGCCCAGACCAGGGCCCTTTTGGCTACACCTTC.

This chain connects TRBV6-5 to TRBJ1-1, with D unclear. This CDR3 is built from 13 residues. V dropped 6 bases and J dropped 1 base, with 9 bases sitting between them. Germline V lookup: CDR1 MNHEY, CDR2 SVGAGI. Here the CDR3 reads CASRRTQNTEAFF. For the CDR3, the DNA is TGTGCCAGCAGACGCACTCAGAACACTGAAGCTTTCTTT.

The CDR3 here is CASSGTAPYEQYF. CDR3 DNA: TGTGCCAGCTCCGGGACAGCACCCTACGAGCAGTACTTC. The chain joins TRBV28 to TRBJ2-7; 7 bases are a match to TRBD1. Germline loops: CDR1 MDHEN, CDR2 SYDVKM. V shed 8 bases, J shed 2 bases, and the junction held 6 bases outside the gene matches. The CDR3 consists of 13 residues.

The chain is built from TRBV6-5 and TRBJ1-1; TRBD1 is a possible D gene (5 bases). CDR1 and CDR2 from the germline V gene are MNHEY and SVGAGI. V dropped 5 bases and J dropped 5 bases, with 18 bases sitting between them. The CDR3 contains 15 residues. The CDR3 DNA sequence: TGTGCCAGCAGTCTCCGGGGAGGGGCTACGACTGAAGCTTTCTTT. Protein product: CASSLRGGATTEAFF.